This T cell receptor (beta chain) comes out of a study of shared clonotypes between healthy human individuals. Whole-study findings and limits: Sampling involved blood alone; tissue repertoires likely differ. Clonotypes that were shared across a few donors made up approximately 5% of naive CD4 clonotypes. Inspection by rarefaction showed sorted-subset sequencing to be incomplete despite large depth.

V was pared by 0 bases and J by 5 bases, with 12 bases of the junction left unmatched. The CDR3 consists of 18 residues. Germline CDR1 is LNHNV and CDR2 is YYDKDF (reference sequence). Notes on this clone: Its antigen is still unknown.

An assay was performed, and its level was deep. Repertoires were generated with immunoSEQ multiplex PCR, while TCRdb's copy carries only in-frame clones and drops some. The table lists a few million clones, more than 90% of them singletons. The V and J genes are TRBV15 and TRBJ2-3, with 9 bases aligning to TRBD1. Input material: naive CD4+ T cells sorted from blood. As for subset: CD45RA+ positively selected. The clonotype comes from a young man in good health. The CDR3 loop reads CATSRDVWGQGWQDTQYF. Here the CDR3 DNA reads TGTGCCACCAGCAGAGATGTATGGGGACAGGGTTGGCAAGATACGCAGTATTTT.